This T cell receptor (beta chain) appears in the sequencing data of a study of blood T cell repertoires in COVID-19. On the study more broadly: The study drew acute and convalescent COVID-19 samples from the United States, Italy and Spain. Sources were T cells, B-cell-depleted T cells, or PBMCs; the material itself was cDNA or gDNA.

Germline lookup yields CDR1 SGHVS and CDR2 FQNEAQ. The CDR3 runs 16 residues. V gave up 1 base and J gave up 4 bases, with 16 bases separating them. Assay: immunoSEQ multiplex PCR; the TCRdb copy retains only in-frame clones and omits some. The data hold 200,000 to 250,000 clones, with approximately 80% observed a single time. The chain employs TRBV7-8 and TRBJ1-1; the D is unclear. This clonotype originated in a woman older than 75 with acute or convalescent COVID-19. The source material was peripheral blood. CDR3 bases: TGTGCCAGCAGCTTAGATGGTCACCTTACGGGCACTGAAGCTTTCTTT. Its protein is CASSLDGHLTGTEAFF.